Listed here are 8 T cell receptor beta chains from one sample, sequenced in a study of cytomegalovirus exposure and HLA in healthy donors. Primers: 60 Vbeta forward and 13 Jbeta reverse. Sequencing was performed with immunoSEQ multiplex PCR; in TCRdb, only in-frame clones are kept and a portion is missing. The sample contains 150,000 to 200,000 clones, over 75% of which appear only once. What was sequenced was PBMCs. These receptors were taken from a woman in her 50s in good health and CMV-seronegative.

The chain links TRBV28 to TRBJ1-1, with unresolved D. V dropped 5 bases and J dropped 1 base, with 5 bases sitting between them. Germline CDR1 is MDHEN and CDR2 is SYDVKM. The CDR3 contains 12 residues. CDR3 nucleotide sequence: TGTGCCAGCAGTCCCCAGAACACTGAAGCTTTCTTT. Protein: CASSPQNTEAFF.

The rearrangement links TRBV23-1 to TRBJ1-1; possibly TRBD1 for D (6 bases). TRBV23-1 qualifies as an ORF whose function is uncertain. V lost 9 bases and J 10 bases, leaving 21 bases between the germline ends. The length of the CDR3 is 13 residues. This chain's CDR3 is CARPGQGLGAAFF. In nucleotides, the CDR3 is TGCGCCAGACCGGGGCAGGGGTTGGGTGCAGCTTTCTTT.

This clone was seen a few times. The gene calls are TRBV25-1 and TRBJ2-6; D might be TRBD2 (7 bases). Trimming stripped 9 bases from V and 2 bases from J, with 11 bases between. Germline CDR1 is MGHDK and CDR2 is SYGVNS. The CDR3 is made up of 14 amino acids. DNA of the CDR3: TGTGCCAGTAGAGGGGGGGCTGGGGCCAACGTCCTGACTTTC. It encodes CASRGGAGANVLTF. The full variable domain, its missing parts supplied by reference TRBV25-1 and TRBJ2-6, is EADIYQTPRYLVIGTGKKITLECSQTMGHDKMYWYQQDPGMELHLIHYSYGVNSTEKGDLSSESTVSRIRTEHFPLTLESARPSHTSQYLCASRGGAGANVLTFGAGSRLTVL.

The chain carries TRBV28 and TRBJ2-2; 7 bases fit TRBD1. V trimming: 6 bases; J trimming: 7 bases; junction bases outside the gene matches: 17. The germline V gene encodes CDR1 MDHEN and CDR2 SYDVKM. The CDR3 sequence is 17 residues long. The CDR3 nucleotides read TGTGCCAGCAGCTTAGCCTCCACAGGGGAAAGAATCGGGGAGCTGTTTTTT. Translating gives CASSLASTGERIGELFF.

This sequence joins TRBV19 and TRBJ2-3; D gene ambiguous. Germline assignment: CDR1 LNHDA and CDR2 SQIVND (reference sequence). The CDR3 covers 13 residues. V shed 5 bases and J shed 4 bases, with 10 bases lying between them. CDR3 in DNA: TGTGCCAGTAGTCTCGGAGAGGCAGATACGCAGTATTTT. Translation: CASSLGEADTQYF.

V gene TRBV5-5 combines with J gene TRBJ2-2; D possibly corresponds to TRBD2 (5 bases). V lost 1 base to trimming and J lost 5 bases, with 9 bases between them. This CDR3 spans 14 amino acids. Germline-derived CDR1 and CDR2 are SGHKS and YYEKEE (reference sequence). CDR3: CASSLLRGTGELFF. The CDR3 DNA sequence: TGTGCCAGCAGCTTGCTCCGCGGGACCGGGGAGCTGTTTTTT. The full variable domain, with the rest looked up from reference TRBV5-5 and TRBJ2-2, is DAGVTQSPTHLIKTRGQQVTLRCSPISGHKSVSWYQQVLGQGPQFIFQYYEKEERGRGNFPDRFSARQFPNYSSELNVNALLLGDSALYLCASSLLRGTGELFFGEGSRLTVL.

The chain couples TRBV7-9 to TRBJ2-7; TRBD1 matches 7 bases. J was trimmed by 5 bases and V by 5 bases; bases with no gene match: 15. The CDR3 extends over 16 amino acids. Germline assignment: CDR1 SEHNR and CDR2 FQNEAQ (reference sequence). The CDR3 DNA reads as TGTGCCAGCAGCAGAGAGGGATGGCAGGGGGATCACGAGCAGTACTTC. Protein product: CASSREGWQGDHEQYF. Combining the CDR3 with reference TRBV7-9 and TRBJ2-7 gives the whole variable domain DTGVSQNPRHKITKRGQNVTFRCDPISEHNRLYWYRQTLGQGPEFLTYFQNEAQLEKSRLLSDRFSAERPKGSFSTLEIQRTEQGDSAMYLCASSREGWQGDHEQYFGPGTRLTVT.

The chain links TRBV28 to TRBJ2-6; 7 bases are a match to TRBD2. Germline V lookup: CDR1 MDHEN, CDR2 SYDVKM. V lost 10 bases and J lost 1; bases outside the gene matches: 7. CDR3 length equals 15 residues. This CDR3 is CATLPGGSGANVLTF. CDR3 DNA sequence: TGTGCCACCCTCCCGGGAGGATCTGGGGCCAACGTCCTGACTTTC.